The rows below give T cell receptor beta chains drawn from one sample of a study of cytomegalovirus exposure and HLA in healthy donors. The table came from immunoSEQ multiplex PCR; TCRdb's copy has only in-frame clones and leaves some out. Counted here are under 250,000 clones, roughly 84% occurring once; the ten biggest clones make up 0.71%. Sequenced material: PBMCs. These TCRs come from a boy aged 2 to 10 in good health and CMV-seronegative. CDR3s include the opening cysteine and the closing phenylalanine or tryptophan. A D gene is named only where the DNA matches it firmly. Some rows mark clone size as missing; the rest say once, few, many or name a class of expanded clone.

J gene: TRBJ2-5; D gene: .; clone size: .; V gene: TRBV15; CDR3 protein: CATSRDNHRDETQYF; CDR3 DNA: TGTGCCACCAGCAGAGATAACCACAGGGATGAGACCCAGTACTTC
J gene: TRBJ1-5; D gene: TRBD1; clone size: once; V gene: TRBV5-1; CDR3 protein: CASSLGDRGDWGNQPQHF; CDR3 DNA: TGCGCCAGCAGCTTGGGGGACAGGGGGGATTGGGGCAATCAGCCCCAGCATTTT
J gene: TRBJ2-1; D gene: .; clone size: .; V gene: TRBV20-1; CDR3 protein: CSLLLGEDSFF; CDR3 DNA: TGCAGCCTACTCCTCGGCGAGGATAGTTTCTTC
J gene: TRBJ2-7; D gene: TRBD1; clone size: .; V gene: TRBV6-6; CDR3 protein: CASSRDSRSYEQYF; CDR3 DNA: TGTGCCAGCAGCAGGGACAGCCGCTCCTACGAGCAGTACTTC
J gene: TRBJ2-7; D gene: .; clone size: .; V gene: TRBV2; CDR3 protein: CASGGPITGRSYEQYF; CDR3 DNA: TGTGCCAGCGGTGGCCCAATTACAGGAAGGTCCTACGAGCAGTACTTC
J gene: TRBJ2-2; D gene: .; clone size: .; V gene: TRBV19; CDR3 protein: CASSIRVPSRLNTGELFF; CDR3 DNA: TGTGCCAGTAGTATCCGGGTCCCTTCGCGGTTGAACACCGGGGAGCTGTTTTTT
J gene: TRBJ2-7; D gene: TRBD1; clone size: .; V gene: TRBV5-1; CDR3 protein: CASSLGTGGEQYF; CDR3 DNA: TGCGCCAGCAGCCTTGGGACAGGGGGCGAGCAGTACTTC
J gene: TRBJ2-3; D gene: TRBD2; clone size: .; V gene: TRBV7-2; CDR3 protein: CASSFRLAGASDTQYF; CDR3 DNA: TGTGCCAGCAGCTTCCGACTAGCGGGAGCATCAGATACGCAGTATTTT
J gene: TRBJ2-1; D gene: .; clone size: .; V gene: TRBV4-1; CDR3 protein: CASSQEVGDMYNEQFF; CDR3 DNA: TGCGCCAGCAGCCAAGAGGTAGGGGACATGTACAATGAGCAGTTCTTC
J gene: TRBJ1-1; D gene: .; clone size: .; V gene: TRBV21-1; CDR3 protein: CASTKNSCETEAFF; CDR3 DNA: TGTGCCAGCACCAAGAATAGCTGCGAGACTGAAGCTTTCTTT
J gene: TRBJ1-1; D gene: .; clone size: few; V gene: TRBV6-1; CDR3 protein: CASSVRGHTEAFF; CDR3 DNA: TGTGCCAGCAGTGTTCGTGGGCACACTGAAGCTTTCTTT
J gene: TRBJ2-2; D gene: .; clone size: .; V gene: TRBV19; CDR3 protein: CASRTGLPVTGELFF; CDR3 DNA: TGTGCCAGTAGGACCGGACTCCCCGTCACCGGGGAGCTGTTTTTT
J gene: TRBJ2-3; D gene: TRBD2; clone size: .; V gene: TRBV10-3; CDR3 protein: CAISQIAGGSTDTQYF; CDR3 DNA: TGTGCCATCAGCCAGATAGCGGGGGGGAGCACAGATACGCAGTATTTT
J gene: TRBJ1-2; D gene: TRBD1; clone size: .; V gene: TRBV6-1; CDR3 protein: CASIRTGGDGYTF; CDR3 DNA: TGTGCCAGCATCAGAACAGGGGGGGATGGCTACACCTTC
J gene: TRBJ2-5; D gene: .; clone size: .; V gene: TRBV7-9; CDR3 protein: CASSLASQIEAQYF; CDR3 DNA: TGTGCCAGCAGCTTAGCGTCCCAGATTGAGGCCCAGTACTTC
J gene: TRBJ2-7; D gene: .; clone size: once; V gene: TRBV7-6; CDR3 protein: CASSLGGGPGYEQYF; CDR3 DNA: TGTGCCAGCAGCTTAGGGGGGGGCCCAGGGTACGAGCAGTACTTC
J gene: TRBJ2-6; D gene: .; clone size: .; V gene: TRBV7-9; CDR3 protein: CASSSLSGANVLTF; CDR3 DNA: TGTGCCAGCAGCTCCCTATCTGGGGCCAACGTCCTGACTTTC
J gene: TRBJ2-7; D gene: .; clone size: .; V gene: TRBV11-2; CDR3 protein: CASSLDRDYEQYF; CDR3 DNA: TGTGCCAGCAGCTTAGACCGGGACTACGAGCAGTACTTC
J gene: TRBJ1-2; D gene: TRBD1; clone size: .; V gene: TRBV29-1; CDR3 protein: CSYRDSRFGYTF; CDR3 DNA: TGCAGCTACCGGGACAGTCGATTCGGCTACACCTTC
J gene: TRBJ1-2; D gene: .; clone size: few; V gene: TRBV5-1; CDR3 protein: CASSGVTGFGGYTF; CDR3 DNA: TGCGCCAGCAGCGGCGTTACAGGGTTCGGTGGCTACACCTTC
J gene: TRBJ2-7; D gene: .; clone size: .; V gene: TRBV11-2; CDR3 protein: CASSSSGEQYF; CDR3 DNA: TGTGCCAGCAGCTCTAGTGGCGAGCAGTACTTC
J gene: TRBJ1-1; D gene: .; clone size: few; V gene: TRBV6-6; CDR3 protein: CASSYADQATEAFF; CDR3 DNA: TGTGCCAGCAGTTACGCCGATCAGGCAACTGAAGCTTTCTTT
J gene: TRBJ1-1; D gene: TRBD1; clone size: few; V gene: TRBV29-1; CDR3 protein: CSVRGLYTEAFF; CDR3 DNA: TGCAGCGTGAGGGGGCTTTACACTGAAGCTTTCTTT
J gene: TRBJ2-3; D gene: .; clone size: .; V gene: TRBV4-1; CDR3 protein: CASSRSSVTDTQYF; CDR3 DNA: TGCGCCAGCAGCCGCTCTAGCGTCACAGATACGCAGTATTTT
J gene: TRBJ2-1; D gene: TRBD1; clone size: .; V gene: TRBV5-6; CDR3 protein: CASSLVLGTGQVQFF; CDR3 DNA: TGTGCCAGCAGCCTCGTTCTCGGGACAGGGCAAGTGCAGTTCTTC
J gene: TRBJ1-1; D gene: .; clone size: .; V gene: TRBV15; CDR3 protein: CATSRGQQNTEAFF; CDR3 DNA: TGTGCCACCAGCAGAGGACAGCAGAACACTGAAGCTTTCTTT
J gene: TRBJ2-7; D gene: TRBD1; clone size: .; V gene: TRBV25-1; CDR3 protein: CASDYGQDHEQYF; CDR3 DNA: TGTGCCTCCGATTACGGACAGGACCACGAGCAGTACTTC
J gene: TRBJ2-7; D gene: TRBD1; clone size: .; V gene: TRBV10-3; CDR3 protein: CAISEAGDRVEEQYF; CDR3 DNA: TGTGCCATCAGTGAGGCCGGTGACAGGGTGGAGGAGCAGTACTTC
J gene: TRBJ2-1; D gene: .; clone size: .; V gene: TRBV25-1; CDR3 protein: CASSEQGCGQFF; CDR3 DNA: TGTGCCAGCAGTGAGCAGGGATGTGGGCAGTTCTTC
J gene: TRBJ2-3; D gene: .; clone size: .; V gene: TRBV5-4; CDR3 protein: CASSLSADTQYF; CDR3 DNA: TGTGCCAGCAGCTTGTCAGCAGATACGCAGTATTTT
J gene: TRBJ1-4; D gene: TRBD1; clone size: few; V gene: TRBV19; CDR3 protein: CASSPGRGQGSEKLFF; CDR3 DNA: TGTGCCAGTAGTCCCGGTAGGGGACAGGGGAGTGAAAAACTGTTTTTT
J gene: TRBJ1-6; D gene: .; clone size: .; V gene: TRBV19; CDR3 protein: CASSRTDSPLHF; CDR3 DNA: TGTGCCAGTAGTCGGACAGATTCACCCCTCCACTTT
J gene: TRBJ2-7; D gene: TRBD1; clone size: .; V gene: TRBV6-1; CDR3 protein: CASSEEGTGQGTYEQYF; CDR3 DNA: TGTGCCAGCAGTGAAGAGGGGACCGGACAGGGGACCTACGAGCAGTACTTC
J gene: TRBJ2-7; D gene: .; clone size: once; V gene: TRBV29-1; CDR3 protein: CSVVVSSYEQYF; CDR3 DNA: TGCAGCGTTGTGGTCAGCTCCTACGAGCAGTACTTC
J gene: TRBJ1-2; D gene: .; clone size: .; V gene: TRBV7-9; CDR3 protein: CASSLGGLTLGYTF; CDR3 DNA: TGTGCCAGCAGCTTAGGGGGCCTGACGCTCGGCTACACCTTC
J gene: TRBJ1-6; D gene: TRBD1; clone size: .; V gene: TRBV12-5; CDR3 protein: CASSRGQPNSPLHF; CDR3 DNA: TGTGCTAGTAGCCGGGGACAGCCGAATTCACCCCTCCACTTT